These 11 T cell receptor beta chains came from one sample sequenced in a study of shared clonotypes between healthy human individuals. The naive CD8 population came from CD45RO-negative cells selected for CCR7, without terminally differentiated effector memory CD45RA+ cells. Some clones are missing from TCRdb's copy, which holds only in-frame ones; the method was immunoSEQ multiplex PCR. The profile shows approximately 2,200,000 clones, about 92% of them singletons. The sample was naive CD8+ T cells from PBMCs. These receptors originate from a man between 18 and 29 years old in good health. Some clones in this sample may be carry-over from other donors' samples.

This clone was seen just once. The V call is TRBV7-9, the J call TRBJ2-5; tentative D call: TRBD2 (6 bases). This CDR3 region has 15 residues. CDR1 is SEHNR and CDR2 is FQNEAQ in the germline V gene (reference sequence). Trimming pared 5 bases from V and 4 bases from J, leaving 17 bases between. The CDR3 spells CASSHSRGWGETQYF. Here the CDR3 DNA reads TGTGCCAGCAGCCACAGTCGGGGGTGGGGAGAGACCCAGTACTTC.

V and J are TRBV27 and TRBJ1-5; no firm D call. Deletions cut 3 bases from V and 2 bases from J, with 11 bases between. The germline gives CDR1 MNHEY, CDR2 SMNVEV (reference sequence). The CDR3 totals 15 residues. CDR3 coding DNA: TGTGCCAGCAGTTTTATGTGGGCTCGCAATCAGCCCCAGCATTTT. Its translation is CASSFMWARNQPQHF.

The J gene is TRBJ2-5, the V gene TRBV7-8, with 7 positions matching TRBD1. J was trimmed by 8 bases and V by 5 bases; bases with no gene match: 8. The CDR3 sequence is 13 residues long. CDR1 is SGHVS and CDR2 is FQNEAQ in the germline V gene. The CDR3 DNA sequence: TGTGCCAGCAGCCCCCGGACAGGCGACACCCAGTACTTC. Its translation: CASSPRTGDTQYF.

The rearrangement links TRBV6-4 to TRBJ2-1; TRBD2 aligns across 13 bases. This CDR3 is built from 15 residues. Trimming took 5 bases from V and 5 from J; bases not matched to a gene: 3. Germline CDR1 MRHNA, CDR2 SNTAGT. CDR3 sequence (DNA): TGTGCCAGCAGTAAACTAGCGGGAGGGGACAATGAGCAGTTCTTC. Protein sequence: CASSKLAGGDNEQFF.

There are a few counts of this clone. This chain connects TRBV9 to TRBJ1-2, with 10 bases fitting TRBD1. V lost 2 bases and J lost 8; bases outside the gene matches: 6. CDR1 SGDLS and CDR2 YYNGEE come from the germline V gene. This CDR3 contains 14 residues. The CDR3 nucleotides are TGTGCCAGCAGCGTCCGGGACAGGGGCGTCGGCTACACCTTC. Protein product: CASSVRDRGVGYTF.

The rearrangement joins TRBV9 to TRBJ2-1; weak D call: TRBD2 (6 bases). Germline CDR1 SGDLS, CDR2 YYNGEE. CDR3 length: 14 residues. V gave up 1 base and J gave up 7 bases, with 12 bases separating them. This chain's CDR3 is CASSVWDLGNEQFF. CDR3 nucleotides: TGTGCCAGCAGCGTATGGGACTTGGGGAATGAGCAGTTCTTC.

V gene TRBV19 combines with J gene TRBJ2-1, with 8 bases matching TRBD2. This CDR3 comprises 16 residues. Germline CDR1 reads LNHDA; CDR2 reads SQIVND (reference sequence). V was clipped by 6 bases and J by 1 base; unmatched bases: 8. This chain's CDR3 is CASRPGLELSYNEQFF. CDR3 DNA: TGTGCCAGTAGGCCGGGACTAGAGTTATCCTACAATGAGCAGTTCTTC.

The chain employs TRBV7-8 and TRBJ2-1, with D uncertain. V lost 6 bases and J 12 bases, leaving 12 bases between the germline ends. Germline values: CDR1 SGHVS, CDR2 FQNEAQ. CDR3 length: 11 amino acids. DNA for the CDR3: TGTGCCAGCAGGTTTGGACCTTGGCAGTTCTTC. Residues: CASRFGPWQFF. Based on the CDR3 plus reference TRBV7-8 and TRBJ2-1, the full variable domain is GAGVSQSPRYKVAKRGQDVALRCDPISGHVSLFWYQQALGQGPEFLTYFQNEAQLDKSGLPSDRFFAERPEGSVSTLKIQRTQQEDSAVYLCASRFGPWQFFGPGTRLTVL.

V gene TRBV6-4 combines with J gene TRBJ2-7; 10 bases are shared with TRBD2. The CDR3 spans 16 residues. Germline CDR1 reads MRHNA; CDR2 reads SNTAGT. The V segment lost 3 bases and the J segment 3 bases; nucleotides outside the gene matches: 8. This chain's CDR3 is CASSEASGRTVYEQYF. CDR3 nucleotide sequence: TGTGCCAGCAGTGAGGCTAGCGGGAGAACGGTCTACGAGCAGTACTTC.

The V call is TRBV9, the J call TRBJ2-7; no definite D call. Germline-derived CDR1 and CDR2 are SGDLS and YYNGEE. The CDR3 sequence is 15 residues long. The V and J ends lost 0 bases and 3 bases respectively, with 13 bases between them. The CDR3 sequence is CASSVGPGPIYEQYF. Here the CDR3 DNA reads TGTGCCAGCAGCGTAGGTCCAGGCCCAATCTACGAGCAGTACTTC.

V gene TRBV28 combines with J gene TRBJ1-5, with D hard to call. Germline V gene lookup returns CDR1 MDHEN and CDR2 SYDVKM. The CDR3 length is 11 residues. V was trimmed by 3 bases and J by 9 bases, leaving 6 bases between them. The CDR3 loop is CASSLEPPQHF. CDR3 nucleotide sequence: TGTGCCAGCAGTTTGGAGCCGCCCCAGCATTTT.